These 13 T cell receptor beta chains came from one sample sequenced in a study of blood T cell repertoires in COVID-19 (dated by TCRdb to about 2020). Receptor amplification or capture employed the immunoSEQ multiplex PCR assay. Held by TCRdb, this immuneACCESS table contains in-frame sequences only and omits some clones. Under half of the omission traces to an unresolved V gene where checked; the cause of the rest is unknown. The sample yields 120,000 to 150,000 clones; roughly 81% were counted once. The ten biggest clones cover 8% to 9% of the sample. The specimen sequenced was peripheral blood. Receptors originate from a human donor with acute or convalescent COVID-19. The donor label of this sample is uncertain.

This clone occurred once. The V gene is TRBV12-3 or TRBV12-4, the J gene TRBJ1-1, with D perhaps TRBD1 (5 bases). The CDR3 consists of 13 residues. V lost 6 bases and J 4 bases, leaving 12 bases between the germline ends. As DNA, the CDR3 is TGTGCCAGCAGGTCATTCGGGGGCACTGAAGCTTTCTTT. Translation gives CASRSFGGTEAFF.

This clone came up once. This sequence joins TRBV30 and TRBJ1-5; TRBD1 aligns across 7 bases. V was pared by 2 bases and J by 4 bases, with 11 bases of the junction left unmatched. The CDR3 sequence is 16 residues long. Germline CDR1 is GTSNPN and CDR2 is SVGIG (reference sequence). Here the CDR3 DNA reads TGTGCCTGGAGTCTACCCGGGACAGCCTTGAATCAGCCCCAGCATTTT. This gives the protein CAWSLPGTALNQPQHF.

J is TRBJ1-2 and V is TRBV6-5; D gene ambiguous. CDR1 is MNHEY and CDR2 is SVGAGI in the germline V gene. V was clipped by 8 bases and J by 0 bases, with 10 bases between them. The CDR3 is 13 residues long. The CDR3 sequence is CASLRAANYGYTF. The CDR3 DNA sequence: TGTGCCAGCTTGCGAGCGGCTAACTATGGCTACACCTTC.

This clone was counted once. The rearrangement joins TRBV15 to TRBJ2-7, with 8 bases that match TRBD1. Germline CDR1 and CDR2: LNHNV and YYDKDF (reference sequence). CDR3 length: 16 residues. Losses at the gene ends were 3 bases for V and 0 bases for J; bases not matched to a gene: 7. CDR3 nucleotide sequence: TGTGCCACCAGCAGGGGAGGACAGGGCTACTCCTACGAGCAGTACTTC. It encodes CATSRGGQGYSYEQYF.

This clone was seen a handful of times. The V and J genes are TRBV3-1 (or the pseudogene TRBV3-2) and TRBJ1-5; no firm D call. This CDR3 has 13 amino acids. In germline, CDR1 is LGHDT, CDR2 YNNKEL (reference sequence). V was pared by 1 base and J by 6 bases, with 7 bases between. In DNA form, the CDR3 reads TGTGCCAGCAGCCAAGGGTTCGGTCAGCCCCAGCATTTT. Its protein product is CASSQGFGQPQHF.

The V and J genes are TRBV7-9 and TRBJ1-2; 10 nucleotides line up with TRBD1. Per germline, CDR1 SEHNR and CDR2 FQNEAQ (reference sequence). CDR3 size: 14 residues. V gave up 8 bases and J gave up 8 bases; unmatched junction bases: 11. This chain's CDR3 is CASGGQGQRRGYTF. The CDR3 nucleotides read TGTGCCAGCGGGGGACAGGGGCAGAGAAGGGGCTACACCTTC.

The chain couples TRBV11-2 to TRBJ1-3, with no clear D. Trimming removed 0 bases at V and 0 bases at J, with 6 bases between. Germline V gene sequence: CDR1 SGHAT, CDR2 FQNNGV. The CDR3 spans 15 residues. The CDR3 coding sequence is TGTGCCAGCAGCTTAGAACCAGGCTCTGGAAACACCATATATTTT. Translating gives CASSLEPGSGNTIYF.

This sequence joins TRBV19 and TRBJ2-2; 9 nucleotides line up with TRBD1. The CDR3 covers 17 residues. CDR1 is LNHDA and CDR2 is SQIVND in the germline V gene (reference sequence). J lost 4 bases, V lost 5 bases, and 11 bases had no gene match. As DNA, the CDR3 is TGTGCCAGTAGTTTAACCGGGACAGGGCGGTCCACCGGGGAGCTGTTTTTT. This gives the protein CASSLTGTGRSTGELFF.

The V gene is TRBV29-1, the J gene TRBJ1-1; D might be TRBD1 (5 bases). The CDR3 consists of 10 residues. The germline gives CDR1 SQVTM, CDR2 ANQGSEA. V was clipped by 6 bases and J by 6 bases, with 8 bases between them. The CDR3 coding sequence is TGCAGCGTCAGGGTCTCTGAAGCTTTCTTT. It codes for CSVRVSEAFF.

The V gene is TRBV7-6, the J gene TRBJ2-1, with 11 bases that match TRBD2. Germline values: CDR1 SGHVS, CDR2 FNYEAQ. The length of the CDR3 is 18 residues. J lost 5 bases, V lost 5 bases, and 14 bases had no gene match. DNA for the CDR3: TGTGCCAGCAGCGCGCTCCCCCCAACTAGCGGGGGCCACAATGAGCAGTTCTTC. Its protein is CASSALPPTSGGHNEQFF.

Here the CDR3 reads CASSRGGEKEQFF. The CDR3 nucleotides are TGTGCCAGCAGCAGAGGCGGGGAGAAGGAGCAGTTCTTC. The chain combines TRBV11-3 with TRBJ2-1; TRBD2 might be the D (6 bases). This CDR3 spans 13 amino acids. Germline CDR1 and CDR2: SGHNT and YENEEA. Trimming stripped 5 bases from V and 10 bases from J, with 15 bases between.

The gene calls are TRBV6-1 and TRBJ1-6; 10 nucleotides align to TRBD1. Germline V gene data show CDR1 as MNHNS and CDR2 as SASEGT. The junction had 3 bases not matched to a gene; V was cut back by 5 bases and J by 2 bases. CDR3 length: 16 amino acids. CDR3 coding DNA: TGTGCCAGCAGTCAAGACAGGGGGCCCTATAATTCACCCCTCCACTTT. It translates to CASSQDRGPYNSPLHF.

The CDR3 loop reads CASSHGGHKANYGYTF. The CDR3 DNA sequence: TGTGCCAGCAGCCACGGCGGGCACAAAGCTAACTATGGCTACACCTTC. This chain uses TRBV9 with TRBJ1-2; no clear D gene. Trimming cost V 4 bases and J 0 bases, with 16 bases left between them. The CDR3 spans 16 residues. Germline-derived CDR1 and CDR2 are SGDLS and YYNGEE.